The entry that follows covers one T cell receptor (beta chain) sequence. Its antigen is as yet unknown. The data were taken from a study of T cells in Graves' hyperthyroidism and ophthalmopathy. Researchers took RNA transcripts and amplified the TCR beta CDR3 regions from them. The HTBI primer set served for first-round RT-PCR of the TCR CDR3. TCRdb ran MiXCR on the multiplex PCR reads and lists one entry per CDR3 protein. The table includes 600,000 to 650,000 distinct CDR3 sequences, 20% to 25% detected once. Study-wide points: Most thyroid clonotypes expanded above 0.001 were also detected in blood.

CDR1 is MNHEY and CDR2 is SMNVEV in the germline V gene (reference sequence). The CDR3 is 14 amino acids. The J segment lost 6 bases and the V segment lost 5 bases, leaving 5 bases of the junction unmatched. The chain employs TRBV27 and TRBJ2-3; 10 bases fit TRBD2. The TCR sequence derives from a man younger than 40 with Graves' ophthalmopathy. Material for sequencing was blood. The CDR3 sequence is CASSIAGGMDTQYF. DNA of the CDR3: TGTGCCAGCAGTATAGCGGGGGGAATGGATACGCAGTATTTT.